This T cell receptor beta chain comes out of a study of blood T cell repertoires in COVID-19 (TCRdb year 2020). Context from the whole study: The collaborator samples originated in the United States, Italy and Spain and spanned the acute and convalescent phases of COVID-19. The material from the prospective study consisted of cDNA or gDNA derived from T cells, B-cell-depleted T cells, or PBMCs. Deeply sampled blood TCRbeta repertoires from subjects exposed to, actively infected with, or recovered from COVID-19 were included in the dataset. The repertoires were made available in a free public database intended to serve as a resource for research on the immune response to SARS-CoV-2. The samples were drawn from the first 160 participants of the ongoing ImmuneRACE study and from some 1,300 subjects provided by 6 global collaborators. The sample metadata nearly always contained a de-identified subject ID, COVID-19 status, age in years and sex. Where HLA class I and class II types were available, the types were taken from metadata supplied by the sample provider, not from assay-based typing.

The CDR3 starts with the cysteine, ends with the phenylalanine, and has 15 residues. CDR3 DNA is the only sequence kept; it has 45 bases, read in frame from the first base. Here V drops 5 bases and J drops 4 bases, and the junction holds 6 bases not matched to any gene. Sequences SGHTA (CDR1) and FQGTGA (CDR2) are obtained from the germline V gene. What the research found in general, with its limitations: How much clinical and demographic metadata was included differed by source and by participant, and the metadata was provided uncurated.

This clone appeared a few times. Its antigen specificity is not known. No per-base quality is available; no much larger clone lies one base away. Enrolling through a virtual design, the prospective study's participants ranged in age from about 18 to 89 years and lived across 20 to 30 United States geographic areas. In the prospective study, participants were assigned to cohorts based on the clinical history participants reported in a screening survey and a study questionnaire. Recovered participants in ImmuneRACE Cohort 3 were defined by two consecutive negative NP/OP PCR tests, clearance by a healthcare professional, or resolution of symptoms. Each participant in the prospective study had whole blood, serum and a nasopharyngeal or oropharyngeal swab collected by mobile phlebotomists. Participants in the prospective study had the option to provide additional blood draws and questionnaires over an approximately 2-month period. Before DNA extraction, prospective study blood samples were shipped either frozen or at room temperature.

TCRbeta CDR3 regions were amplified from genomic DNA by means of the immunoSEQ Assay, a bias-controlled multiplex PCR. The source study handled its data this way. The number of nucleated cells in each sample was estimated by amplification of reference gene primers within the assay. To quantify the absolute abundance of each unique TCRbeta CDR3 rearrangement, sequence reads were collapsed and filtered. For each sample, productive Simpson clonality was calculated as the square root of Simpson's diversity index over productive rearrangements. Sourced from immuneACCESS, this table was stored by TCRdb with only in-frame sequences that have V and J called. A share of the clones is absent; for the studies checked, an unresolved V gene accounts for under half, and the remainder has no known explanation. That table gives V, J and clone size, and the DNA gave D and trimming. The sample data list around 280,000 clones, and around nine tenths of these were observed just once. About 6% of the sample belongs to the ten largest clones.

The V gene is TRBV7-3 and the J gene is TRBJ2-1, with TRBD2 identical over 9 junction bases. The receptor was isolated from a woman in her 40s who had recovered from COVID-19. The specimen sequenced was PBMCs or T cells enriched from blood (not recorded which). The nucleotide sequence reads TGTGCCAGCAGCCCCGTAGCGGGAGCATACAATGAGCAGTTCTTC. Its product reads: CASSPVAGAYNEQFF.